A single sample is the source of the 32 T cell receptor beta chains below, sequenced in a study of blood T cell repertoires in COVID-19. This table comes from immunoSEQ multiplex PCR, and its TCRdb copy is limited to in-frame clones, with some not included. The repertoire holds approximately 310,000 clones, with about 89% as singletons. Sequenced material: peripheral blood. The receptors were sampled from a woman aged 50 to 60 who had recovered from COVID-19.

This clone appeared a few times. The chain has TRBV27 and TRBJ1-5; 9 bases are shared with TRBD1. Germline lookup yields CDR1 MNHEY and CDR2 SMNVEV (reference sequence). The CDR3 covers 14 residues. V dropped 6 bases and J dropped 7; count of bases not matched to a gene: 7. DNA of the CDR3: TGTGCCAGCAGAAATACAGGGGGCGGGCAGCCCCAGCATTTT. Translated: CASRNTGGGQPQHF.

This chain joins TRBV28 and TRBJ2-5; D may be TRBD2 (5 bases). CDR1 and CDR2 (germline): MDHEN, SYDVKM. V dropped 3 bases and J dropped 7 bases, with 9 bases sitting between them. The CDR3 has 12 residues. The CDR3 here is CASSFGSATQYF. The CDR3 nucleotides are TGTGCCAGCAGTTTCGGTAGCGCGACCCAGTACTTC.

V gene TRBV11-3 combines with J gene TRBJ2-2; D gene uncertain. Germline V gives CDR1 SGHNT, CDR2 YENEEA. This CDR3 has 13 amino acids. V was cut by 5 bases and J by 1 base, with 5 bases left in between. In nucleotides, the CDR3 is TGTGCCAGCAGCCAGGTGAACACCGGGGAGCTGTTTTTT. Amino acids: CASSQVNTGELFF. The complete variable domain, with remaining parts taken from reference TRBV11-3 and TRBJ2-2, reads EAGVVQSPRYKIIEKKQPVAFWCNPISGHNTLYWYLQNLGQGPELLIRYENEEAVDDSQLPKDRFSAERLKGVDSTLKIQPAELGDSAVYLCASSQVNTGELFFGEGSRLTVL.

J is TRBJ2-2 and V is TRBV6-4; TRBD2 aligns across 7 bases. The germline CDR1 and CDR2 sequences are MRHNA and SNTAGT. This CDR3 is 14 amino acids long. The V gene end was trimmed by 3 bases and the J gene end by 4 bases; junction bases not matched to a gene: 2. The CDR3 DNA reads as TGTGCCAGCAGTGAAGGGAGGGGCACCGGGGAGCTGTTTTTT. Translated, it gives CASSEGRGTGELFF.

V is TRBV7-2 and J is TRBJ1-1, with D uncertain. The CDR3 length is 14 residues. The germline gives CDR1 SGHTA, CDR2 FQGNSA. The V gene lost 4 bases and the J gene lost 8 bases, with 17 bases spanning the gap. CDR3 protein: CASSSNVGGKEAFF. The CDR3 bases are TGTGCCAGCAGCTCGAACGTCGGAGGGAAGGAAGCTTTCTTT. Filled out from reference TRBV7-2 and TRBJ1-1, the complete variable domain reads GAGVSQSPSNKVTEKGKDVELRCDPISGHTALYWYRQSLGQGLEFLIYFQGNSAPDKSGLPSDRFSAERTGGSVSTLTIQRTQQEDSAVYLCASSSNVGGKEAFFGQGTRLTVV.

The chain employs TRBV18 and TRBJ2-2; 10 positions agree with TRBD1. Germline V gene sequence: CDR1 KGHSH, CDR2 LQKENI. Trimming at V came to 3 bases and at J to 6 bases, leaving 1 base not matched to a gene. The CDR3 has 14 residues. The CDR3 sequence is CASSPGQGSGELFF. The CDR3 region has the DNA TGTGCCAGCTCACCGGGACAGGGGTCCGGGGAGCTGTTTTTT. The whole variable domain, filled in from reference TRBV18 and TRBJ2-2, reads NAGVMQNPRHLVRRRGQEARLRCSPMKGHSHVYWYRQLPEEGLKFMVYLQKENIIDESGMPKERFSAEFPKEGPSILRIQQVVRGDSAAYFCASSPGQGSGELFFGEGSRLTVL.

This clone was recorded a few times. This sequence joins TRBV13 and TRBJ2-3; 8 nucleotides agree with TRBD1. Germline lookup yields CDR1 PRHDT and CDR2 FYEKMQ (reference sequence). CDR3 length: 18 residues. Unmatched junction bases numbered 14, after V lost 5 bases and J lost 1 base. The CDR3 sequence is CASSERDRLFAGTDTQYF. The CDR3 bases are TGTGCCAGCAGCGAAAGGGACAGGCTCTTCGCTGGCACAGATACGCAGTATTTT.

V and J are TRBV11-3 and TRBJ2-3; D uncertain. This CDR3 region has 12 residues. CDR1 is SGHNT, CDR2 YENEEA, per germline. Trimming took off 4 bases at V and 9 bases at J, with 11 bases between the two ends. This chain's CDR3 is CASSSVPQTQYF. The DNA of the CDR3 is TGTGCCAGCAGCTCCGTACCTCAGACGCAGTATTTT.

About this clone itself: An end of the junction does not agree with germline; a read error may underlie this. This chain uses TRBV5-8 with TRBJ1-6, with no clear D. The CDR3 is made up of 13 amino acids. CDR1 SGHTS and CDR2 YDEGEE come from the germline V gene. CDR3 DNA: TGTGCCAGCAGACGAGGCCGGGATTCGCCCCTCCACTTT. It encodes CASRRGRDSPLHF.

This chain links TRBV6-5 with TRBJ2-5, with D tentatively TRBD2 (5 bases). CDR3 size: 16 residues. Germline CDR1 MNHEY, CDR2 SVGAGI. V was clipped by 4 bases and J by 1 base, with 16 bases between them. CDR3: CASSSPWETTQETQYF. The CDR3 coding sequence is TGTGCCAGCAGTTCGCCTTGGGAGACCACCCAAGAGACCCAGTACTTC.

CDR3 nucleotide sequence: TGTGCCAGCAGCTCGCCCCAAGGGGGGGCGGAGAATGAGCAGTTCTTC. Encoded protein: CASSSPQGGAENEQFF. The gene calls are TRBV5-4 and TRBJ2-1; a weak D match, TRBD2 (7 bases). Germline CDR1 SGHNT, CDR2 YYREEE (reference sequence). V lost 3 bases, J lost 7 bases, and 20 bases lay in between. This CDR3 spans 16 amino acids.

This rearrangement joins TRBV7-2 to TRBJ2-5; 8 bases are shared with TRBD2. Germline CDR1 reads SGHTA; CDR2 reads FQGNSA. V dropped 3 bases and J dropped 3; count of bases not matched to a gene: 6. The CDR3 loop spans 15 amino acids. The DNA for the CDR3 is TGTGCCAGCAGCTTTCAAGCGGGGGAGAAAGAGACCCAGTACTTC. Translating gives CASSFQAGEKETQYF.

The V gene is TRBV11-2, the J gene TRBJ1-4, with TRBD1 identical over 9 bases. CDR1 is SGHAT, CDR2 FQNNGV, per germline. The CDR3 covers 14 residues. The V gene end was trimmed by 8 bases and the J gene end by 4 bases; junction bases not matched to a gene: 5. CDR3 sequence: CASRKGQGNEKLFF. In nucleotides, the CDR3 is TGTGCCAGCCGCAAGGGACAGGGTAATGAAAAACTGTTTTTT. Looking up the rest from reference TRBV11-2 and TRBJ1-4 gives the full variable domain: EAGVAQSPRYKIIEKRQSVAFWCNPISGHATLYWYQQILGQGPKLLIQFQNNGVVDDSQLPKDRFSAERLKGVDSTLKIQPAKLEDSAVYLCASRKGQGNEKLFFGSGTQLSVL.

The chain carries TRBV11-3 and TRBJ2-3; 10 positions match TRBD2. CDR1 is SGHNT, CDR2 YENEEA, per germline. J was trimmed by 6 bases and V by 6 bases; bases with no gene match: 6. The CDR3 spans 14 residues. The DNA for the CDR3 is TGTGCCAGCAGTTGGGGACTAGCGATGGATACGCAGTATTTT. Residues: CASSWGLAMDTQYF.

CDR3: CASSLAVRTGLADTQYF. The CDR3 bases are TGCGCCAGCAGCTTGGCGGTCAGGACAGGGCTGGCAGATACGCAGTATTTT. The chain links TRBV5-1 to TRBJ2-3, with 8 bases aligning to TRBD1. This CDR3 spans 17 amino acids. The V segment lost 0 bases and the J segment 4 bases; nucleotides outside the gene matches: 10. Germline V lookup: CDR1 SGHRS, CDR2 YFSETQ. Full variable domain (missing parts from reference TRBV5-1 and TRBJ2-3): KAGVTQTPRYLIKTRGQQVTLSCSPISGHRSVSWYQQTPGQGLQFLFEYFSETQRNKGNFPGRFSGRQFSNSRSEMNVSTLELGDSALYLCASSLAVRTGLADTQYFGPGTRLTVL.

This chain links TRBV5-1 with TRBJ2-7; TRBD1 might be the D (6 bases). The CDR3 is 15 residues long. V lost 4 bases and J lost 0, with 14 bases in between. CDR1 is SGHRS, CDR2 YFSETQ, per germline. The CDR3 bases are TGCGCCAGCAGCCTAGATACAGGGATCTCCTACGAGCAGTACTTC. It translates to CASSLDTGISYEQYF.

This clone was seen more than once but under ten times. The rearrangement joins TRBV28 to TRBJ1-3; D unresolved. Germline V gene lookup returns CDR1 MDHEN and CDR2 SYDVKM. This CDR3 region has 13 residues. Trimming removed 6 bases from V and 0 bases from J, with 6 bases in between. The DNA for the CDR3 is TGTGCCAGCAGACATCGCTCTGGAAACACCATATATTTT. This encodes CASRHRSGNTIYF. The whole variable domain, filled in from reference TRBV28 and TRBJ1-3, reads DVKVTQSSRYLVKRTGEKVFLECVQDMDHENMFWYRQDPGLGLRLIYFSYDVKMKEKGDIPEGYSVSREKKERFSLILESASTNQTSMYLCASRHRSGNTIYFGEGSWLTVV.

With regard to this clone: At the DNA level, this CDR3 is encoded by other sequences in the same sample as well. The chain has TRBV7-2 and TRBJ2-7; D is perhaps TRBD1 (5 bases). CDR3 length: 13 amino acids. The germline V gene encodes CDR1 SGHTA and CDR2 FQGNSA. Trimming removed 1 base at V and 4 bases at J, with 8 bases between. The CDR3 DNA is TGTGCCAGCAGCTTAGATCCAGGGTACGAGCAGTACTTC. This codes for CASSLDPGYEQYF.

This sequence joins TRBV28 and TRBJ1-2; D is uncertain. V dropped 3 bases and J dropped 5 bases, with 19 bases sitting between them. The CDR3 runs 16 residues. Germline-derived CDR1 and CDR2 are MDHEN and SYDVKM. CDR3 sequence reads: CASSFLLRGWSYGYTF. In DNA, the CDR3 is TGTGCCAGCAGTTTCTTATTGCGGGGTTGGTCGTATGGCTACACCTTC.

The chain recombines TRBV28 with TRBJ2-3, with a possible D match to TRBD1 (5 bases). The CDR3 contains 14 residues. The V end was cut by 6 bases, the J end by 3 bases, with 13 bases between. The germline V gene encodes CDR1 MDHEN and CDR2 SYDVKM. CDR3 residues: CASRPGLGTDTQYF. The CDR3 DNA is TGTGCCAGCAGGCCAGGGTTAGGTACAGATACGCAGTATTTT.

The chain links TRBV18 to TRBJ2-5; 10 nucleotides line up with TRBD1. CDR1 KGHSH and CDR2 LQKENI come from the germline V gene. The CDR3 length is 15 residues. Germline trimming cut 5 bases from V and 4 bases from J; bases unmatched to any gene: 7. The CDR3 region has the DNA TGTGCCAGCTCAGCGGGACAGGGGAATCGAGAGACCCAGTACTTC. This encodes CASSAGQGNRETQYF.

The chain is built from TRBV19 and TRBJ1-4; 7 nucleotides line up with TRBD1. Germline trimming cut 5 bases from V and 0 bases from J; bases unmatched to any gene: 3. Germline V gene lookup returns CDR1 LNHDA and CDR2 SQIVND (reference sequence). CDR3 size: 15 residues. The CDR3 spells CASSAGTATNEKLFF. DNA of the CDR3: TGTGCCAGTAGTGCCGGGACAGCAACTAATGAAAAACTGTTTTTT.

The CDR3 DNA reads as TGTGCCAGCACCCCGGGACTACTCAGCACAGATACGCAGTATTTT. It specifies CASTPGLLSTDTQYF. The chain combines TRBV14 with TRBJ2-3; 7 bases map to TRBD2. Trimming took 7 bases from V and 0 from J; bases not matched to a gene: 7. The V gene's germline CDR1 is SGHDN and CDR2 FVKESK. CDR3 length: 15 amino acids.

This chain connects TRBV9 to TRBJ1-2, with D perhaps TRBD1 (5 bases). Between the trimmed V and J ends, which lost 3 bases and 5 bases, there was a span of 14 bases. Germline V gives CDR1 SGDLS, CDR2 YYNGEE. The CDR3 has 14 amino acids. CDR3 loop: CASSASGGPYGYTF. The CDR3 DNA follows: TGTGCCAGCAGCGCGAGCGGGGGACCATATGGCTACACCTTC.

The chain links TRBV28 to TRBJ1-3; TRBD1 matches at 12 bases. After removal of 6 bases from V and 1 base from J, the junction contained 19 bases not matched to a gene. This CDR3 is 21 amino acids long. Germline V gives CDR1 MDHEN, CDR2 SYDVKM. CDR3 sequence reads: CASRRDRGLRFTGMSGNTIYF. In DNA, the CDR3 is TGTGCCAGCAGGCGGGACAGGGGGCTAAGATTCACGGGGATGTCTGGAAACACCATATATTTT.

The V and J genes are TRBV9 and TRBJ2-2; TRBD2 is a possible D gene (5 bases). The germline V and J ends were trimmed by 4 bases and 0 bases, with 13 bases remaining between them. The CDR3 is made up of 16 amino acids. Germline V gene data show CDR1 as SGDLS and CDR2 as YYNGEE. The CDR3 sequence is CASSPREVPNTGELFF. The CDR3 nucleotides read TGTGCCAGCAGCCCCCGGGAAGTTCCGAACACCGGGGAGCTGTTTTTT.

The rearrangement uses TRBV5-1 and TRBJ1-3; 7 positions agree with TRBD1. The CDR3 is 17 residues long. Germline V CDR1 and CDR2: SGHRS, YFSETQ. The V gene end was trimmed by 4 bases and the J gene end by 0 bases; junction bases not matched to a gene: 10. The CDR3 sequence is CASSVTGQAISGNTIYF. DNA of the CDR3: TGCGCCAGCAGCGTAACAGGACAGGCGATCTCTGGAAACACCATATATTTT.

V usage is TRBV5-4 and J usage is TRBJ2-3; 14 positions match TRBD2. J was trimmed by 1 base and V by 4 bases; bases with no gene match: 2. CDR1 and CDR2 (germline): SGHNT, YYREEE (reference sequence). The CDR3 spans 16 residues. Here the CDR3 DNA reads TGTGCCAGCAGCAAGGGACTAGCGGGAGGCACAGATACGCAGTATTTT. Translated, it gives CASSKGLAGGTDTQYF.

The chain carries TRBV7-9 and TRBJ2-2; TRBD2 aligns across 7 bases. Germline V gives CDR1 SEHNR, CDR2 FQNEAQ (reference sequence). The V gene end was trimmed by 6 bases and the J gene end by 4 bases; junction bases not matched to a gene: 11. This CDR3 spans 16 amino acids. CDR3 amino acids: CASRSSGGVGTGELFF. The CDR3 DNA follows: TGTGCCAGCAGATCCTCGGGGGGAGTGGGCACCGGGGAGCTGTTTTTT.

This chain connects TRBV27 to TRBJ1-2, with D possibly TRBD1 on 5 matching bases. The CDR3 extends over 16 amino acids. Trimming stripped 2 bases from V and 2 bases from J, with 15 bases between. Germline CDR1 reads MNHEY; CDR2 reads SMNVEV (reference sequence). In nucleotides, the CDR3 is TGTGCCAGCAGTTTAAGGCGGGACGCTTTGAACTATGGCTACACCTTC. Translation gives CASSLRRDALNYGYTF.

The chain combines TRBV2 with TRBJ1-1; tentatively, D is TRBD1 (5 bases). V dropped 5 bases and J dropped 6 bases, with 10 bases sitting between them. Germline V CDR1 and CDR2: SNHLY, FYNNEI. There are 12 residues in the CDR3. This CDR3 is CASSRVGAEAFF. CDR3 bases: TGTGCCAGCAGTCGCGTAGGGGCTGAAGCTTTCTTT. Full variable domain (rest looked up from reference TRBV2 and TRBJ1-1): EPEVTQTPSHQVTQMGQEVILRCVPISNHLYFYWYRQILGQKVEFLVSFYNNEISEKSEIFDDQFSVERPDGSNFTLKIRSTKLEDSAMYFCASSRVGAEAFFGQGTRLTVV.

This clone was recorded a few times. The chain couples TRBV7-9 to TRBJ2-5; 7 nucleotides agree with TRBD1. The CDR3 is made up of 15 amino acids. CDR1 and CDR2 from the germline V gene are SEHNR and FQNEAQ (reference sequence). The J segment lost 2 bases and the V segment lost 1 base, leaving 4 bases of the junction unmatched. In DNA, the CDR3 is TGTGCCAGCAGCTTAGGGGACAGACTGCAAGAGACCCAGTACTTC. Protein sequence: CASSLGDRLQETQYF.